Listed here are 18 T cell receptor beta chains from one sample, sequenced in a study of T cells in Graves' hyperthyroidism and ophthalmopathy (dated by TCRdb to between 2018 and 2020). The method behind the library was multiplex PCR. The instrument was an Illumina HiSeq 2000. Amplification of TCR beta CDR3 regions was carried out from RNA transcripts. The TCR CDR3 was subjected to a first round of RT-PCR using the HTBI primer set and the Qiagen OneStep RT-PCR kit. TCRdb reran the public reads through fastp at Q25 and MiXCR, keeping productive beta chains. CDR3 protein duplicates are merged, each entry listing the most common genes and DNA. The sample table lists more than 300,000 distinct CDR3 sequences, approximately 15% of them with a count of one. Approximately 11% of the sample is taken by the ten largest. Sequencing used blood. All receptors come from a woman aged 60-75 years with Graves' hyperthyroidism.

The rearrangement links TRBV20-1 to TRBJ1-2, with 8 bases identical to TRBD1. The CDR3 extends over 13 amino acids. Looked up from germline, CDR1 is DFQATT and CDR2 is SNEGSKA (reference sequence). V was clipped by 1 base and J by 4 bases; unmatched bases: 2. CDR3 sequence: CSARAGGGYGYTF. For the CDR3, the DNA is TGCAGTGCTAGAGCAGGGGGCGGCTATGGCTACACCTTC.

This clonotype was detected ten times or more. The rearrangement links TRBV5-1 to TRBJ1-4, with 7 bases lining up with TRBD1. This CDR3 comprises 15 residues. Germline V gene sequence: CDR1 SGHRS, CDR2 YFSETQ. J lost 1 base, V lost 4 bases, and 4 bases had no gene match. CDR3 sequence reads: CASSRDSGTNEKLFF. The CDR3 bases are TGCGCCAGCAGCAGGGACAGTGGAACTAATGAAAAACTGTTTTTT. The variable domain in full, with the rest retrieved from reference TRBV5-1 and TRBJ1-4, is KAGVTQTPRYLIKTRGQQVTLSCSPISGHRSVSWYQQTPGQGLQFLFEYFSETQRNKGNFPGRFSGRQFSNSRSEMNVSTLELGDSALYLCASSRDSGTNEKLFFGSGTQLSVL.

The V gene is TRBV4-1, the J gene TRBJ1-2; 7 positions agree with TRBD1. The germline CDR1 and CDR2 sequences are MGHRA and YSYEKL. Trimming at V came to 0 bases and at J to 5 bases, leaving 6 bases not matched to a gene. The CDR3 runs 15 residues. As DNA, the CDR3 is TGCGCCAGCAGCCAAGAAGTTGCGACAGGGTATGGCTACACCTTC. It translates to CASSQEVATGYGYTF.

The chain joins TRBV4-1 to TRBJ2-1; 10 nucleotides line up with TRBD2. The CDR3 has 16 amino acids. CDR1 is MGHRA and CDR2 is YSYEKL in the germline V gene. Losses at the gene ends were 1 base for V and 6 bases for J; bases not matched to a gene: 6. The CDR3 coding sequence is TGCGCCAGCAGCCAAGTTACTAGCGGGACAAGCAATGAGCAGTTCTTC. It codes for CASSQVTSGTSNEQFF.

The table lists this clonotype with many counts. This chain connects TRBV18 to TRBJ1-1; D call uncertain. CDR3 size: 12 residues. The ends were cut back, 1 base at V and 5 bases at J, with 5 bases in the middle. Germline CDR1 KGHSH, CDR2 LQKENI. Here the CDR3 reads CASSPLETEAFF. The DNA of the CDR3 is TGTGCCAGCTCACCACTGGAGACTGAAGCTTTCTTT.

Comments on this clonotype: A single base separates this from a much larger clone, so it may be a read error. The chain recombines TRBV12-3 or TRBV12-4 with TRBJ2-1; D perhaps matches TRBD1 (6 bases). Trimming cost V 6 bases and J 5 bases, with 11 bases left between them. The CDR3 runs 13 residues. Here the CDR3 reads CASRDRDNNEQFF. In DNA, the CDR3 is TGTGCCAGCAGGGACCGGGACAACAATGAGCAGTTCTTC.

CDR3 in DNA: TGCAGTGCTAATGTTCCACAGAACGGACAGGGGAACCAAGAGACCCAGTACTTC. This gives the protein CSANVPQNGQGNQETQYF. The rearrangement joins TRBV20-1 to TRBJ2-5; TRBD1 agrees at 9 bases. V dropped 4 bases and J dropped 0; count of bases not matched to a gene: 15. The CDR3 spans 18 residues. Germline V gene lookup returns CDR1 DFQATT and CDR2 SNEGSKA (reference sequence).

The V gene is TRBV11-2, the J gene TRBJ2-7; 7 nucleotides line up with TRBD2. Germline assignment: CDR1 SGHAT and CDR2 FQNNGV. The CDR3 covers 16 residues. Trimming cost V 1 base and J 4 bases; bases outside gene matches: 10. CDR3 amino acids: CASSLGLAGAVYEQYF. The CDR3 nucleotides are TGTGCCAGCAGCTTAGGGCTGGCGGGAGCCGTTTACGAGCAGTACTTC.

This clonotype came up many times. The rearrangement uses TRBV5-1 and TRBJ2-3; D not resolved. The CDR3 runs to 12 residues. Per germline, CDR1 SGHRS and CDR2 YFSETQ. Trimming pared 1 base from V and 7 bases from J, leaving 7 bases between. CDR3 region: CASSLKANTQYF. In DNA form, the CDR3 reads TGCGCCAGCAGCTTGAAGGCGAATACGCAGTATTTT.

This clonotype was counted at least ten times. The chain is built from TRBV5-1 and TRBJ2-7, with TRBD2 identical over 10 bases. Trimming took 0 bases from V and 6 from J; bases not matched to a gene: 6. Germline CDR1 and CDR2: SGHRS and YFSETQ. This CDR3 region has 15 residues. This chain's CDR3 is CASSLGTSGVIEQYF. DNA of the CDR3: TGCGCCAGCAGCTTGGGGACTAGCGGAGTTATCGAGCAGTACTTC. Together with reference TRBV5-1 and TRBJ2-7, the CDR3 gives the full variable domain: KAGVTQTPRYLIKTRGQQVTLSCSPISGHRSVSWYQQTPGQGLQFLFEYFSETQRNKGNFPGRFSGRQFSNSRSEMNVSTLELGDSALYLCASSLGTSGVIEQYFGPGTRLTVT.

Regarding this clonotype: A much larger clone sits a single nucleotide away, making a read error possible. V gene TRBV2 combines with J gene TRBJ2-7, with D uncertain. Germline loops: CDR1 SNHLY, CDR2 FYNNEI. The germline V and J ends were trimmed by 5 bases and 7 bases, with 12 bases remaining between them. This CDR3 spans 12 amino acids. Here the CDR3 reads CASSLYGDEQYF. The CDR3 DNA reads as TGTGCCAGCAGTCTCTATGGGGATGAGCAGTACTTC.

This clonotype was observed many times. This chain uses TRBV24-1 with TRBJ2-1; the match to TRBD2 covers 10 bases. CDR3 length: 15 residues. J gave up 8 bases and V 3 bases, and 6 bases lay outside the gene matches. The V gene's germline CDR1 is KGHDR and CDR2 SFDVKD. CDR3 nucleotide sequence: TGTGCCACCAGTGATCCTTCTAGCGGGAGCTATGAGCAGTTCTTC. It translates to CATSDPSSGSYEQFF.

This clonotype was picked up many times. The chain is built from TRBV19 and TRBJ2-3; D possibly corresponds to TRBD2 (6 bases). The ends were cut back, 5 bases at V and 0 bases at J, with 12 bases in the middle. Germline CDR1 LNHDA, CDR2 SQIVND (reference sequence). The CDR3 length is 15 residues. DNA for the CDR3: TGTGCCAGTAGTGGGACTTCATCTAGCACAGATACGCAGTATTTT. Residues: CASSGTSSSTDTQYF.

This rearrangement joins TRBV11-1 to TRBJ2-2, with D unclear. This CDR3 spans 13 amino acids. Germline-derived CDR1 and CDR2 are SGHAT and FQDESV (reference sequence). The CDR3 loop is CVSRSWDTGELFF. CDR3 nucleotide sequence: TGTGTGTCAAGATCATGGGACACCGGGGAGCTGTTTTTT.

This clonotype was recorded only once. The chain employs TRBV20-1 and TRBJ2-3, with 11 bases identical to TRBD2. The CDR3 runs 14 residues. CDR1 and CDR2 (germline): DFQATT, SNEGSKA (reference sequence). V was pared by 5 bases and J by 6 bases, with 7 bases of the junction left unmatched. CDR3 sequence reads: CSALAGGPYDTQYF. The CDR3 DNA reads TGCAGTGCTTTAGCGGGAGGGCCTTACGATACGCAGTATTTT.

This clonotype came up a few times. This chain uses TRBV12-5 with TRBJ1-5; D is ambiguous. The CDR3 is 12 residues long. Trimming cost V 0 bases and J 9 bases, with 6 bases left between them. CDR1 and CDR2 from the germline V gene are LGHNT and FRNRAP. CDR3: CASGLVVGPQHF. The CDR3 region has the DNA TGTGCTAGTGGTTTGGTAGTCGGGCCCCAGCATTTT.

This clonotype was detected many times. This chain joins TRBV18 and TRBJ2-3; D unclear. The germline V and J ends were trimmed by 5 bases and 0 bases, with 12 bases remaining between them. The germline V gene has CDR1 KGHSH and CDR2 LQKENI. This CDR3 has 15 amino acids. CDR3 in DNA: TGTGCCAGCTCAAGTAAGCGATCTAGCACAGATACGCAGTATTTT. This sequence encodes CASSSKRSSTDTQYF.

In this sample, this clonotype turned up many times. V is TRBV28 and J is TRBJ1-1; D might be TRBD1 (6 bases). The CDR3 covers 12 residues. Germline V gives CDR1 MDHEN, CDR2 SYDVKM. Trimming stripped 5 bases from V and 7 bases from J, with 11 bases between. CDR3 residues: CASSPYRDEAFF. As DNA, the CDR3 is TGTGCCAGCAGTCCCTACAGGGATGAAGCTTTCTTT.